The source of this T cell receptor (beta chain) is a study of siplizumab effects on memory and regulatory T cells. Study-level findings and limits: Roughly 75-95% of proliferating clones (CD4+ or CD8+) could not be assigned a naive or memory phenotype. A minor share of alloreactive clones matched unstimulated subsets.

About this clone itself: Its antigen is unidentified.

There are 15 residues in the CDR3. Germline CDR1 KGHSH, CDR2 LQKENI. V trimming: 6 bases; J trimming: 7 bases; junction bases outside the gene matches: 8. This table comes from immunoSEQ multiplex PCR, and its TCRdb copy is limited to in-frame clones, with some not included. The repertoire includes 50,000 or so clones, more than 80% of them detected once, and around 40% sits in the top ten. V usage is TRBV18 and J usage is TRBJ2-1; 11 bases align to TRBD2. The sequence was collected from a human donor in good health. What was sequenced was CD8+ T cells sorted from blood. CDR3 nucleotide sequence: TGTGCCAGCTCCCTCGGGACTAGCGGCTTGAATGAGCAGTTCTTC. Translation: CASSLGTSGLNEQFF.